These 9 T cell receptor beta chains came from one sample sequenced in a study of OX40 agonist ivuxolimab in advanced cancers. The assay was immunoSEQ multiplex PCR, and TCRdb's table has in-frame clones only and misses some. The data show about 33,000 clones, around 80% seen once. The specimen comprised CD4+ or CD8+ T cells sorted from blood, sampled in a trial of the OX40 agonist ivuxolimab. Receptors originate from an adult with an advanced solid tumor such as melanoma, head and neck, liver or kidney cancer.

This clone appeared a few times. V gene TRBV5-6 combines with J gene TRBJ2-7; the D gene is possibly TRBD2 (5 bases). Trimming cost V 4 bases and J 4 bases, with 12 bases left between them. The CDR3 is 13 amino acids. Germline-derived CDR1 and CDR2 are SGHDT and YYEEEE. CDR3 coding DNA: TGTGCCAGCAGCCGCCGGGAAACTTACGAGCAGTACTTC. Protein product: CASSRRETYEQYF.

For the CDR3, the DNA is TGTGCCAGCAGTCCCGATTGGAGGGAGACCCAGTACTTC. Its protein is CASSPDWRETQYF. The rearrangement joins TRBV7-2 to TRBJ2-5, with D tentatively TRBD2 (5 bases). CDR1 is SGHTA, CDR2 FQGNSA, per germline. V lost 6 bases to trimming and J lost 5 bases, with 13 bases between them. The CDR3 extends over 13 amino acids.

The V and J genes are TRBV27 and TRBJ2-1; D is unclear. CDR1 is MNHEY, CDR2 SMNVEV, per germline (reference sequence). This CDR3 is built from 11 residues. Trimming stripped 8 bases from V and 6 bases from J, with 8 bases between. CDR3 loop: CASWYRNEQFF. As DNA, the CDR3 is TGTGCCAGCTGGTACCGCAATGAGCAGTTCTTC.

The chain uses TRBV19 and TRBJ1-5; 8 bases are shared with TRBD1. The CDR3 loop spans 16 amino acids. Germline V gives CDR1 LNHDA, CDR2 SQIVND (reference sequence). The trim removed 3 bases at V and 6 bases at J, leaving 10 bases unmatched. The CDR3 protein is CASSIGEQGVGQPQHF. CDR3 DNA sequence: TGTGCCAGTAGTATCGGGGAACAGGGGGTAGGTCAGCCCCAGCATTTT.

The rearrangement joins TRBV7-2 to TRBJ2-3, with 8 bases that match TRBD2. The CDR3 contains 16 residues. CDR1 is SGHTA, CDR2 FQGNSA, per germline. Trimming at V came to 3 bases and at J to 2 bases, leaving 7 bases not matched to a gene. Here the CDR3 DNA reads TGTGCCAGCAGCTTCTCGCGGGGGGTCTCCACAGATACGCAGTATTTT. This encodes CASSFSRGVSTDTQYF.

The V call is TRBV7-6, the J call TRBJ2-5; D not certain. With 8 bases removed from V and 2 bases from J, the gap between germline ends came to 12 bases. Germline V gene data show CDR1 as SGHVS and CDR2 as FNYEAQ. CDR3 length equals 13 residues. The CDR3 is CASARGRQETQYF. The CDR3 DNA sequence: TGTGCCAGCGCGAGAGGCCGACAAGAGACCCAGTACTTC.

A few counts support this clone. The J gene is TRBJ1-1, the V gene TRBV7-6; D is unresolved. Trimming removed 1 base from V and 3 bases from J, with 12 bases in between. This CDR3 has 15 residues. Germline CDR1 reads SGHVS; CDR2 reads FNYEAQ. This CDR3 is CASSLGLGDHTEAFF. The DNA of the CDR3 is TGTGCCAGCAGCTTAGGGCTTGGAGACCACACTGAAGCTTTCTTT.

This clone was detected a few times. This rearrangement joins TRBV27 to TRBJ2-2; D gene unclear. The CDR3 sequence is 13 residues long. The germline V gene encodes CDR1 MNHEY and CDR2 SMNVEV (reference sequence). V dropped 2 bases and J dropped 6 bases, with 7 bases sitting between them. CDR3 in amino acids: CASSLLNSGELFF. The DNA for the CDR3 is TGTGCCAGCAGTTTACTCAACTCCGGGGAGCTGTTTTTT.

The chain joins TRBV18 to TRBJ2-1; 7 bases line up with TRBD2. The CDR3 runs 17 residues. The germline CDR1 and CDR2 sequences are KGHSH and LQKENI. The V segment lost 0 bases and the J segment 4 bases; nucleotides outside the gene matches: 9. CDR3 sequence: CASSPPELGRGYNEQFF. CDR3 coding DNA: TGTGCCAGCTCACCACCGGAATTGGGGCGGGGGTACAATGAGCAGTTCTTC.